This TCR beta chain was obtained from a study of blood T cell repertoires in COVID-19. The wider study: The samples span acute and convalescent COVID-19 from the United States, Italy and Spain.

Generated by immunoSEQ multiplex PCR, the TCRdb table keeps only in-frame clones and is missing some. This sample has 80,000 to 95,000 clones, with about 84% found just once. The sequence came from a man older than 75 with active or convalescent COVID-19. The specimen was peripheral blood.

CDR3 DNA: TGTGCCAGCAGCCTCCCGAGGAGGGACGAGCAGTACTTC. As protein: CASSLPRRDEQYF. V gene TRBV7-8 combines with J gene TRBJ2-7; maybe TRBD2 (6 bases). The germline V gene encodes CDR1 SGHVS and CDR2 FQNEAQ. CDR3 length equals 13 residues. Trimming took 5 bases from V and 5 from J, leaving 13 bases between them. The whole variable domain, remainder taken from reference TRBV7-8 and TRBJ2-7, is GAGVSQSPRYKVAKRGQDVALRCDPISGHVSLFWYQQALGQGPEFLTYFQNEAQLDKSGLPSDRFFAERPEGSVSTLKIQRTQQEDSAVYLCASSLPRRDEQYFGPGTRLTVT.